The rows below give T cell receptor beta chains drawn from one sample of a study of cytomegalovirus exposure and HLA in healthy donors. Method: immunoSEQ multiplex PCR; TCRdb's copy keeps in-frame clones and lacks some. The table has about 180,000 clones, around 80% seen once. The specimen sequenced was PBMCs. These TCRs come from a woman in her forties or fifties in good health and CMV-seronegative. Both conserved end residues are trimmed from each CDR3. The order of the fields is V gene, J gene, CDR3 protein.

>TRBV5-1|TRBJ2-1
ASSFERLGEQF
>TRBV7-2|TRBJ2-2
ASRTGEELF
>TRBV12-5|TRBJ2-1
ASGRGQAGGNEQF
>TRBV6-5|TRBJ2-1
ASSPRQGYNEQF
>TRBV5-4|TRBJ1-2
ASSGDRGGGYT
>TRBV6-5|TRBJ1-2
ASGFRGGLYGYT
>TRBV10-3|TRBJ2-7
AISEYGRVGEQY
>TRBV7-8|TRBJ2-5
ASSFSLQASQY
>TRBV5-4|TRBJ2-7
ASSYSGYEQY
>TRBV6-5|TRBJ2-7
ATGQGRGQY
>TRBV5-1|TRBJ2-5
ASSLMGGGAQETQY
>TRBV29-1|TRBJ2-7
SVAGLAGGEQY